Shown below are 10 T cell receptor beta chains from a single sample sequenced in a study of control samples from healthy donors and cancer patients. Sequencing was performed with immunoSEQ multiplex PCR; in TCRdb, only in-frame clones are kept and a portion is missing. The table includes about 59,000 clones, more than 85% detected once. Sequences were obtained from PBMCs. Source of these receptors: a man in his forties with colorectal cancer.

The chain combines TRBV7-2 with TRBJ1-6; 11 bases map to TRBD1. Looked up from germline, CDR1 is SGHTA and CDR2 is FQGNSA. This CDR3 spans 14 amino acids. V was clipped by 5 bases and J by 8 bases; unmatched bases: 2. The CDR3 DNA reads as TGTGCCAGCAGCGGGACAGGGGGGGATTCACCCCTCCACTTT. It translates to CASSGTGGDSPLHF. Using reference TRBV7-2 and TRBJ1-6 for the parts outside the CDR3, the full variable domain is GAGVSQSPSNKVTEKGKDVELRCDPISGHTALYWYRQSLGQGLEFLIYFQGNSAPDKSGLPSDRFSAERTGGSVSTLTIQRTQQEDSAVYLCASSGTGGDSPLHFGNGTRLTVT.

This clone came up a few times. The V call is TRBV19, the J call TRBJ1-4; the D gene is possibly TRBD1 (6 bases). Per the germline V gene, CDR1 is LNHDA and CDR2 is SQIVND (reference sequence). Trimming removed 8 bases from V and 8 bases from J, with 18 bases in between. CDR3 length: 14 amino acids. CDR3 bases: TGTGCCAGTCGACGGGGGGACATAAAAGAAAAACTGTTTTTT. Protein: CASRRGDIKEKLFF.

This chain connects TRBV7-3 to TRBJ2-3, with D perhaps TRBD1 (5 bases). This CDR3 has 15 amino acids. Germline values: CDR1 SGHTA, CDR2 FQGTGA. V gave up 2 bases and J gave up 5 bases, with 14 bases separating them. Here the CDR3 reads CASSLDQGMGDTQYF. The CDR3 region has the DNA TGTGCCAGCAGCTTAGATCAGGGTATGGGAGATACGCAGTATTTT.

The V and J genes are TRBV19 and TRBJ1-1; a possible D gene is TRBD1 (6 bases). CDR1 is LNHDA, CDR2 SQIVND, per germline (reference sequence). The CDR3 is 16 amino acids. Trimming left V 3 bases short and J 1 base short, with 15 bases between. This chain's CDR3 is CASSIGSGAGNTEAFF. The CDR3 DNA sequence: TGTGCCAGTAGTATCGGTTCAGGGGCAGGGAACACTGAAGCTTTCTTT. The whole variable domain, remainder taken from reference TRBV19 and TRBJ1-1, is DGGITQSPKYLFRKEGQNVTLSCEQNLNHDAMYWYRQDPGQGLRLIYYSQIVNDFQKGDIAEGYSVSREKKESFPLTVTSAQKNPTAFYLCASSIGSGAGNTEAFFGQGTRLTVV.

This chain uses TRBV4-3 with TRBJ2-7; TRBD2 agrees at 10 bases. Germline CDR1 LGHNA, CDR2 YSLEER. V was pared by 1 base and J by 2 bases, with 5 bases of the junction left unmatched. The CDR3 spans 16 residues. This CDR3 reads CASSQGVAGGTYEQYF. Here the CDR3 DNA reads TGCGCCAGCAGCCAAGGGGTAGCGGGGGGAACCTACGAGCAGTACTTC.

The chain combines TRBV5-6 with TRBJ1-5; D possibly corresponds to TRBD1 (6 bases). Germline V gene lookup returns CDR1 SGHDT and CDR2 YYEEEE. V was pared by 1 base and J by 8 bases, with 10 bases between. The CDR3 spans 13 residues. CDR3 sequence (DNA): TGTGCCAGCAGCTTGACAGGGAGAGAGCCCCAGCATTTT. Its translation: CASSLTGREPQHF.

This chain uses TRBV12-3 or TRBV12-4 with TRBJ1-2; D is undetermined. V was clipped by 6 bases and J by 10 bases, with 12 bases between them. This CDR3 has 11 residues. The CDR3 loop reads CASSYRGLYTF. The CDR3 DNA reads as TGTGCCAGCAGCTATCGTGGGCTCTACACCTTC.

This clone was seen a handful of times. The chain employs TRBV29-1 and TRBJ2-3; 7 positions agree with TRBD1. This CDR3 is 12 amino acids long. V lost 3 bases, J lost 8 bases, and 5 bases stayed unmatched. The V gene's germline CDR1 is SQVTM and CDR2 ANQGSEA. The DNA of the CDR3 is TGCAGCGTTGACTCGGGACAGCCTACGCAGTATTTT. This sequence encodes CSVDSGQPTQYF.

Here the CDR3 DNA reads TGCAGCGTTAGGGACAGGGGGCGGAACAATGAGCAGTTCTTC. Translating it yields CSVRDRGRNNEQFF. This chain uses TRBV29-1 with TRBJ2-1, with 12 positions matching TRBD1. The ends lost 5 bases at V and 5 bases at J; junction bases unmatched: 4. Germline CDR1 and CDR2: SQVTM and ANQGSEA. There are 14 residues in the CDR3.

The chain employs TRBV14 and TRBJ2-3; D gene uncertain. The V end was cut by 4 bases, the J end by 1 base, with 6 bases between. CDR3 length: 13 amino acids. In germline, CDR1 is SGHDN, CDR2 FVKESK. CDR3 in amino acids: CASSRRGTDTQYF. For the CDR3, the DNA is TGTGCCAGCAGCCGTAGGGGCACAGATACGCAGTATTTT. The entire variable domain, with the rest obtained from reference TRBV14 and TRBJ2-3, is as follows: EAGVTQFPSHSVIEKGQTVTLRCDPISGHDNLYWYRRVMGKEIKFLLHFVKESKQDESGMPNNRFLAERTGGTYSTLKVQPAELEDSGVYFCASSRRGTDTQYFGPGTRLTVL.